Presented here are 10 T cell receptor beta chains from one specimen sequenced in a study of cytomegalovirus exposure and HLA in healthy donors. PCR primers comprised 60 Vbeta and 13 Jbeta primers. The data were produced by immunoSEQ multiplex PCR, yet TCRdb's version contains in-frame clones alone and is incomplete. The sample includes 70,000 to 95,000 clones, under 80% of them seen just once. The sample taken for sequencing was PBMCs. Receptors originate from a middle-aged man in good health and CMV-seronegative.

Remarks on this clone: At one end the junction does not follow the germline gene, possibly because of a read error. The chain has TRBV7-9 and TRBJ2-1; 8 bases match TRBD1. The CDR3 has 15 residues. Germline CDR1 and CDR2: SEHNR and FQNEAQ (reference sequence). In DNA form, the CDR3 reads TGTTCCAGCAGCTTAGGGGACAGGACATTTGATGAGCAGTTCTTC. Its protein product is CSSSLGDRTFDEQFF.

The V call is TRBV10-3, the J call TRBJ1-1, with D tentatively TRBD1 (6 bases). The germline CDR1 and CDR2 sequences are ENHRY and SYGVKD. The CDR3 sequence is 12 residues long. Trimming stripped 7 bases from V and 4 bases from J, with 10 bases between. CDR3 region: CAIKGEATEAFF. Written as DNA, the CDR3 is TGTGCCATCAAGGGGGAAGCCACTGAAGCTTTCTTT.

The rearrangement uses TRBV9 and TRBJ2-7, with 9 positions matching TRBD1. The CDR3 spans 15 residues. Germline trimming cut 0 bases from V and 3 bases from J; bases unmatched to any gene: 4. The V gene's germline CDR1 is SGDLS and CDR2 YYNGEE. As DNA, the CDR3 is TGTGCCAGCAGCGTAGGCCCGGGACAGGGCTACGAGCAGTACTTC. Protein: CASSVGPGQGYEQYF.

J is TRBJ2-1 and V is TRBV10-3, with D maybe TRBD2 (6 bases). Germline lookup yields CDR1 ENHRY and CDR2 SYGVKD. This CDR3 contains 15 residues. V lost 6 bases and J 4 bases, leaving 16 bases between the germline ends. In DNA form, the CDR3 reads TGTGCCATCAGGGGTTCGGGTGGGACTTACAATGAGCAGTTCTTC. It codes for CAIRGSGGTYNEQFF.

This chain links TRBV7-8 with TRBJ2-4; 8 nucleotides agree with TRBD1. The V gene's germline CDR1 is SGHVS and CDR2 FQNEAQ. V was clipped by 5 bases and J by 4 bases; unmatched bases: 7. This CDR3 has 15 residues. CDR3 protein: CASSPLTGVKNIQYF. CDR3 nucleotides: TGTGCCAGCAGCCCCCTGACAGGGGTAAAAAACATTCAGTACTTC.

The V call is TRBV5-1, the J call TRBJ2-3; D possibly corresponds to TRBD2 (6 bases). The length of the CDR3 is 17 residues. CDR1 and CDR2 from the germline V gene are SGHRS and YFSETQ. The V and J ends lost 7 bases and 0 bases respectively, with 21 bases between them. The CDR3 coding sequence is TGCGCCAGCTGCCTAACCGGGACTCCACGAAGCACAGATACGCAGTATTTT. Its protein product is CASCLTGTPRSTDTQYF.

J is TRBJ2-5 and V is TRBV2; D is undetermined. The CDR3 spans 14 residues. Germline CDR1 reads SNHLY; CDR2 reads FYNNEI. V was clipped by 1 base and J by 7 bases, with 13 bases between them. CDR3 amino acids: CASSEGLEERTQYF. The CDR3 region has the DNA TGTGCCAGCAGTGAAGGCCTAGAGGAGCGGACCCAGTACTTC. Complete variable domain (other parts from reference TRBV2 and TRBJ2-5): EPEVTQTPSHQVTQMGQEVILRCVPISNHLYFYWYRQILGQKVEFLVSFYNNEISEKSEIFDDQFSVERPDGSNFTLKIRSTKLEDSAMYFCASSEGLEERTQYFGPGTRLLVL.

The CDR3 region is CASLGPSPERITDTQYF. The CDR3 nucleotides read TGTGCCAGCCTTGGGCCCTCCCCTGAGCGGATCACAGATACGCAGTATTTT. The V gene is TRBV2, the J gene TRBJ2-3, with D possibly being TRBD2 (5 bases). In germline, CDR1 is SNHLY, CDR2 FYNNEI. The CDR3 extends over 17 amino acids. V was cut by 8 bases and J by 2 bases, with 23 bases left in between.

The CDR3 here is CASGVGQGLETQYF. CDR3 DNA sequence: TGTGCCAGTGGTGTCGGACAGGGGTTGGAGACCCAGTACTTC. The chain joins TRBV19 to TRBJ2-5, with 9 bases aligning to TRBD1. CDR3 length: 14 residues. The germline gives CDR1 LNHDA, CDR2 SQIVND (reference sequence). Losses at the gene ends were 8 bases for V and 5 bases for J; bases not matched to a gene: 9.

The rearrangement uses TRBV5-1 and TRBJ2-7; 8 positions match TRBD1. Germline CDR1 and CDR2: SGHRS and YFSETQ. V dropped 4 bases and J dropped 0; count of bases not matched to a gene: 6. This CDR3 has 15 amino acids. CDR3 protein: CASSGGQGASYEQYF. In DNA, the CDR3 is TGCGCCAGCAGCGGGGGGCAGGGGGCCTCCTACGAGCAGTACTTC. The full variable domain, completed using reference TRBV5-1 and TRBJ2-7, is KAGVTQTPRYLIKTRGQQVTLSCSPISGHRSVSWYQQTPGQGLQFLFEYFSETQRNKGNFPGRFSGRQFSNSRSEMNVSTLELGDSALYLCASSGGQGASYEQYFGPGTRLTVT.